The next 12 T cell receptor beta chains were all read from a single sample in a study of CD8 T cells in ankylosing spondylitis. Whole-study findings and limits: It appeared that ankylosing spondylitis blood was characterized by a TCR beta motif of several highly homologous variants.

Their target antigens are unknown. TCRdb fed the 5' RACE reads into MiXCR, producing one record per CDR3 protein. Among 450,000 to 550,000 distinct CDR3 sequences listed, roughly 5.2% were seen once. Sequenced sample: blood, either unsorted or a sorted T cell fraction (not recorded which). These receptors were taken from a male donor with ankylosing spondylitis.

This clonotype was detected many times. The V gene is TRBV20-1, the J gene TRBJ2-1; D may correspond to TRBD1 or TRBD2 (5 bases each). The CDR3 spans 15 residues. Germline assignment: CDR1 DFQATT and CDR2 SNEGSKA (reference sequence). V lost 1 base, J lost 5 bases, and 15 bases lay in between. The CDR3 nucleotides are TGCAGTGCTAGAGTTAGGGGCGGGCGAAACAATGAGCAGTTCTTC. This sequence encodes CSARVRGGRNNEQFF.

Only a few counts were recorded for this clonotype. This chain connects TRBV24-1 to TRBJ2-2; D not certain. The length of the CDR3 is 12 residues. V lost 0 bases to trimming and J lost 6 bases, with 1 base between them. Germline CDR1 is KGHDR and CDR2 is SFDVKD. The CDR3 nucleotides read TGTGCCACCAGTGATTTGCCCGGGGAGCTGTTTTTT. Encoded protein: CATSDLPGELFF.

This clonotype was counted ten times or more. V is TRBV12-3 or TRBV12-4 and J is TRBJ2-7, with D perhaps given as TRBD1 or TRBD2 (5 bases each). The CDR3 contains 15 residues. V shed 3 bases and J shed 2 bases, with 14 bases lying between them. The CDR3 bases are TGTGCCAGCAGTTTGAGGGGAACCAAAGCCTACGAGCAGTACTTC. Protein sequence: CASSLRGTKAYEQYF.

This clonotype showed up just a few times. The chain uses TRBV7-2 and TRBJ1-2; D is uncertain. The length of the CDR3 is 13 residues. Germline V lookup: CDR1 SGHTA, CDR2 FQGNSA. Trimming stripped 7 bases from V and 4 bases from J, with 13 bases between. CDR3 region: CASTISGSYGYTF. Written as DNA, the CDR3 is TGTGCCAGCACCATTAGCGGCTCCTATGGCTACACCTTC.

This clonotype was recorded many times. The CDR3 region is CASSQDPDRVHQPQHF. CDR3 sequence (DNA): TGCGCCAGCAGCCAAGATCCAGACAGGGTGCATCAGCCCCAGCATTTT. The rearrangement uses TRBV4-1 and TRBJ1-5; the match to TRBD1 covers 7 bases. V gave up 0 bases and J gave up 5 bases; unmatched junction bases: 7. Germline CDR1 reads MGHRA; CDR2 reads YSYEKL. The CDR3 extends over 16 amino acids.

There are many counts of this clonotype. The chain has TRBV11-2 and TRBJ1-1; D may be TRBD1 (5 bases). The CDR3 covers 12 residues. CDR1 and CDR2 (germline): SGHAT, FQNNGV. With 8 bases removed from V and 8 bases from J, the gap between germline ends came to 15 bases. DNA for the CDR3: TGTGCCAGCGCTGCCGGCGGGGGGGAAGCTTTCTTT. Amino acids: CASAAGGGEAFF. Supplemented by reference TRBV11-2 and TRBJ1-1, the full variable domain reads EAGVAQSPRYKIIEKRQSVAFWCNPISGHATLYWYQQILGQGPKLLIQFQNNGVVDDSQLPKDRFSAERLKGVDSTLKIQPAKLEDSAVYLCASAAGGGEAFFGQGTRLTVV.

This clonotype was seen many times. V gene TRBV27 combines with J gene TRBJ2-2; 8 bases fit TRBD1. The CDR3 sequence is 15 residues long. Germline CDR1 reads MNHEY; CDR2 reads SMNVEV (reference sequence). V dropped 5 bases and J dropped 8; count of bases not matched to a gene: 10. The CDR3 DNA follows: TGTGCCAGCAGTACGCAGACAGGGGCGGCTGGGGAGCTGTTTTTT. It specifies CASSTQTGAAGELFF.

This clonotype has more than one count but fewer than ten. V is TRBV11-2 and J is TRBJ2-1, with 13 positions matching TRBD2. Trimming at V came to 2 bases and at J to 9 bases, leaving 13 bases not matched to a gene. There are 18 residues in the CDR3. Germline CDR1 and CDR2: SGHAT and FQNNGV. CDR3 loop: CASSLRGTSGAWVSEQFF. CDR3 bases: TGTGCCAGCAGCTTAAGGGGGACTAGCGGGGCTTGGGTGAGTGAGCAGTTCTTC.

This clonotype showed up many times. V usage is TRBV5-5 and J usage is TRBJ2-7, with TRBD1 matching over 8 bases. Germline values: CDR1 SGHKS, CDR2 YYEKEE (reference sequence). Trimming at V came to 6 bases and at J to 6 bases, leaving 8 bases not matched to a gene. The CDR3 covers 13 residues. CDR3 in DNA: TGTGCCAGCACCCGGACAGGGTTAGGCGAGCAGTACTTC. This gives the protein CASTRTGLGEQYF.

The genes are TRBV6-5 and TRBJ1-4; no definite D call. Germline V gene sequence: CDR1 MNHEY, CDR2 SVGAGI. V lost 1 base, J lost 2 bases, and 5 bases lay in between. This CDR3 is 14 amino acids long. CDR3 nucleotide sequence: TGTGCCAGCAGTTACTGGACGACTAATGAAAAACTGTTTTTT. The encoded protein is CASSYWTTNEKLFF.

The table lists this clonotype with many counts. CDR3 sequence: CASSSTGGREQYF. CDR3 nucleotides: TGCGCCAGCAGCTCCACAGGGGGCAGGGAGCAGTACTTC. The chain has TRBV5-1 and TRBJ2-7, with 9 bases fitting TRBD1. The CDR3 is 13 amino acids. Germline V lookup: CDR1 SGHRS, CDR2 YFSETQ. Trimming at V came to 3 bases and at J to 7 bases, leaving 5 bases not matched to a gene.

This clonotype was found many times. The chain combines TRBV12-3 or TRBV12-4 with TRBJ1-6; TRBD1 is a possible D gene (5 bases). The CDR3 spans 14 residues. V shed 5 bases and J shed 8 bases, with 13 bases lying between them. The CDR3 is CASSPGLMDSPLHF. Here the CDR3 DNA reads TGTGCCAGCAGTCCGGGACTGATGGATTCACCCCTCCACTTT.